Listed below are T cell receptor beta chains from one sample, sequenced in a study of T cell responses to AZD1222 COVID-19 vaccine. Clones were sequenced by immunoSEQ multiplex PCR, and TCRdb holds only the in-frame ones, with some missing. The data hold some 150,000 clones, with around 91% observed a single time. The sequenced sample was peripheral blood, obtained on day 0 of AZD1222 vaccination. The receptors originated from an adult in good health. CDR3s include the opening cysteine and the closing phenylalanine or tryptophan. A D gene is named only where the DNA matches it firmly. Clone size is not always given. Where it is, it says once, few, many or a class for expanded clones.

>-|TRBJ1-1|TRBD1|TRBV28
CATDRLFTEAFF
TGTGCCACGGACAGGCTTTTCACTGAAGCTTTCTTT
>-|TRBJ2-1|TRBD1|TRBV19
CASTPTGQVSYNEQFF
TGTGCCAGTACCCCGACAGGGCAAGTTTCCTACAATGAGCAGTTCTTC
>-|TRBJ2-1|TRBD2|TRBV19
CASSIWLAGDNEQFF
TGTGCCAGTAGTATCTGGCTAGCGGGAGATAATGAGCAGTTCTTC
>-|TRBJ1-3|-|TRBV7-3
CASSSRQYYAGLSGNTIYF
TGTGCCAGCAGCTCCCGACAGTACTACGCTGGCCTCTCTGGAAACACCATATATTTT
>-|TRBJ2-2|-|TRBV4-3
CASSQDGWATANTGELFF
TGCGCCAGCAGCCAAGATGGGTGGGCGACAGCGAACACCGGGGAGCTGTTTTTT
>once|TRBJ2-3|TRBD1|TRBV13
CASNEIGGQGEDTQYF
TGTGCCAGCAACGAAATAGGCGGACAGGGCGAAGATACGCAGTATTTT
>-|TRBJ2-1|TRBD2|TRBV18
CASSLSGGGEQFF
TGTGCCAGCTCACTATCGGGGGGAGGTGAGCAGTTCTTC
>-|TRBJ2-5|TRBD2|TRBV19
CASSMGGSKETQYF
TGTGCCAGTAGTATGGGCGGGAGTAAGGAGACCCAGTACTTC
>-|TRBJ2-7|-|TRBV27
CASSSKTDYYSYEQYF
TGTGCCAGCAGTTCCAAGACAGACTACTACTCCTACGAGCAGTACTTC
>-|TRBJ2-4|TRBD2|TRBV6-1
CASSESGRAKNIQYF
TGTGCCAGCAGTGAGAGCGGGAGGGCCAAAAACATTCAGTACTTC
>few|TRBJ2-7|-|TRBV6-5
CASSPGASYEQYF
TGTGCCAGCAGTCCCGGGGCCTCCTACGAGCAGTACTTC
>few|TRBJ2-7|-|TRBV28
CASSLTGGITYEQYF
TGTGCCAGCAGTTTAACCGGGGGTATCACCTACGAGCAGTACTTC
>-|TRBJ2-7|TRBD1|TRBV9
CASSVGQGFYEQYF
TGTGCCAGCAGCGTAGGACAGGGGTTCTACGAGCAGTACTTC
>-|TRBJ1-6|TRBD1|TRBV5-4
CASSLNRGASPLHF
TGTGCCAGCAGCTTAAACAGGGGGGCTTCACCCCTCCACTTT
>-|TRBJ1-1|-|TRBV29-1
CSVEWGQGTEAFF
TGCAGCGTTGAATGGGGGCAGGGCACTGAAGCTTTCTTT
>-|TRBJ1-4|TRBD1|TRBV4-3
CASSLVFPPAGGEKLFF
TGCGCCAGCAGCCTCGTGTTCCCCCCGGCAGGGGGTGAAAAACTGTTTTTT
>-|TRBJ1-3|-|TRBV18
CASSSRTGSGNTIYF
TGTGCCAGCTCATCTAGGACCGGCTCTGGAAACACCATATATTTT
>-|TRBJ2-1|-|TRBV5-4
CAAGRILFNEQFF
TGTGCCGCGGGGCGGATTCTGTTCAATGAGCAGTTCTTC
>-|TRBJ1-1|TRBD1|TRBV9
CASSAGQDNTEAFF
TGTGCCAGCAGCGCCGGACAGGATAACACTGAAGCTTTCTTT
>-|TRBJ2-7|-|TRBV23-1
CASSQGAYEQYF
TGCGCCAGCAGTCAAGGAGCCTACGAGCAGTACTTC